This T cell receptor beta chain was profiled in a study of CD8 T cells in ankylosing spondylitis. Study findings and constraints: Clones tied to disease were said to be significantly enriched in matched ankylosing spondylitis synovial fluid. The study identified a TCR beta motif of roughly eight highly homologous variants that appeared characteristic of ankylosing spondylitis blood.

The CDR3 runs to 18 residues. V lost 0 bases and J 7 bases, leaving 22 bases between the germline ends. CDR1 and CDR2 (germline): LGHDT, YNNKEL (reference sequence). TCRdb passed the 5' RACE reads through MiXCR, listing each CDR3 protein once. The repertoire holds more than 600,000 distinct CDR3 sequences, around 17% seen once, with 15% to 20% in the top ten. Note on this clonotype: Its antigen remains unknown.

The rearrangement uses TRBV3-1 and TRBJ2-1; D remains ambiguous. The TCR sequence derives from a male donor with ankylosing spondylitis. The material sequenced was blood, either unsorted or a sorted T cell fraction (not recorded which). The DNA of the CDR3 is TGTGCCAGCAGCCAAGAACGGTCTCGATTGTTGTCTGGTAATGAGCAGTTCTTC. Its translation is CASSQERSRLLSGNEQFF.